This T cell receptor beta chain was identified in a study of tumor-infiltrating lymphocytes in primary liver carcinoma. About the study: The study reported T1-T3 N0M0 tumors spanning 4.2 to 10 cm. Read depth, roughly 3.65 to 7.13 million productive TCRbeta reads, did not differ significantly between tissues.

Germline DNA was extracted too, while blood RNA derived from unsorted whole blood. Peripheral blood, four milliliters, was collected prior to surgery. This CDR3 is 14 amino acids long. In germline, CDR1 is SGHRS, CDR2 YFSETQ. V was pared by 0 bases and J by 10 bases, with 6 bases of the junction left unmatched. cDNA specific to TCR beta was made from about 0.45 ug of total RNA, with a constant-region primer employed for priming. Construction of TCR beta libraries relied on three successive nested multiplex PCR rounds employing slightly modified ARM-PCR. Investigators reported that the first two PCR rounds, at 10 to 11 cycles each, used TRBV1-TRBV30 forward primers with a C-beta reverse primer. TCRdb itself ran the multiplex PCR reads through MiXCR, one entry per CDR3 protein. The sample has 330,000 or so distinct CDR3 sequences; roughly 61% are singletons.

The sequence derives from a man aged 40-55 years with primary liver carcinoma and hepatitis B virus infection. The sample was peripheral blood. V is TRBV5-1 and J is TRBJ2-1, with 8 bases that match TRBD1. DNA of the CDR3: TGCGCCAGCAGCTTGGGACAGGGGTTCTACGAGCAGTTCTTC. It is translated as CASSLGQGFYEQFF.